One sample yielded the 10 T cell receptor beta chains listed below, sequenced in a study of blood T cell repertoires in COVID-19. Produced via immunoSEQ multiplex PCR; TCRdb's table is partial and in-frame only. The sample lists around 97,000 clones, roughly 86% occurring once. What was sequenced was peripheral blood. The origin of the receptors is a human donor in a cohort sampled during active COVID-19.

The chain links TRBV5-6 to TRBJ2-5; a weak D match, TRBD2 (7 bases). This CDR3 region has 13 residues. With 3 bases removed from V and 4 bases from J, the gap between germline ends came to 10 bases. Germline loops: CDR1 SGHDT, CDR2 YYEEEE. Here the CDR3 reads CASSSGGRETQYF. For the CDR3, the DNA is TGTGCCAGCAGCTCGGGGGGCCGAGAGACCCAGTACTTC.

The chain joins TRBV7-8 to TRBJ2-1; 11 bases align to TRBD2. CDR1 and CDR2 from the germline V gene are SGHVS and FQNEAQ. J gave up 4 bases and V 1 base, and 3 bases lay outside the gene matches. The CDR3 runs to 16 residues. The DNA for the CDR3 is TGTGCCAGCAGCTTAGTTAGACTAGCGGGATACAATGAGCAGTTCTTC. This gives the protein CASSLVRLAGYNEQFF.

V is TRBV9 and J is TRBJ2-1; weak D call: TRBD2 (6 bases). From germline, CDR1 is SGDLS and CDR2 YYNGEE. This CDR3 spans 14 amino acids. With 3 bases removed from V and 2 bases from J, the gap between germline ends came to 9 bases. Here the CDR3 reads CASSGLEAYNEQFF. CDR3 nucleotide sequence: TGTGCCAGCAGCGGACTAGAGGCCTACAATGAGCAGTTCTTC. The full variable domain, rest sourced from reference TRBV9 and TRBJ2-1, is DSGVTQTPKHLITATGQRVTLRCSPRSGDLSVYWYQQSLDQGLQFLIQYYNGEERAKGNILERFSAQQFPDLHSELNLSSLELGDSALYFCASSGLEAYNEQFFGPGTRLTVL.

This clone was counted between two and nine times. CDR3 sequence reads: CASSFLFQVTGTYEQYF. DNA of the CDR3: TGTGCCAGCAGCTTTTTATTTCAGGTCACAGGTACCTACGAGCAGTACTTC. The V and J genes are TRBV7-8 and TRBJ2-7; TRBD1 is a possible D gene (5 bases). The V and J ends lost 3 bases and 2 bases respectively, with 20 bases between them. Germline V gene sequence: CDR1 SGHVS, CDR2 FQNEAQ. This CDR3 has 17 amino acids.

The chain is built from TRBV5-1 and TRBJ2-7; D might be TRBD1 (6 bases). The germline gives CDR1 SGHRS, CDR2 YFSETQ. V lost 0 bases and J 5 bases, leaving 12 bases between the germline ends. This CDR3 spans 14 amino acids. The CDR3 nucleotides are TGCGCCAGCAGCTTGGAGCGCAGGGGCGACGAGCAGTACTTC. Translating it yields CASSLERRGDEQYF.

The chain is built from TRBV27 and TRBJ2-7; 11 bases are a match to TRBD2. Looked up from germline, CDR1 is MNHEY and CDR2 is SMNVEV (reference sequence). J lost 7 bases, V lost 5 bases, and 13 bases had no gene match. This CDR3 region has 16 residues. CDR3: CASSPPGLAAMYEQYF. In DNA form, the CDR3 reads TGTGCCAGCAGTCCCCCGGGACTAGCGGCTATGTATGAGCAGTACTTC.

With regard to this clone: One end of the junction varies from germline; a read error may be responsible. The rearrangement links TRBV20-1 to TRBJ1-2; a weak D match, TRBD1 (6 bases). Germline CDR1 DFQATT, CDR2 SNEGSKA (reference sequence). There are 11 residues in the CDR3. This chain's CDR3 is CSARVSDGGIF. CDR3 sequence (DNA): TGCAGTGCTAGAGTGTCAGATGGGGGCATATTC.

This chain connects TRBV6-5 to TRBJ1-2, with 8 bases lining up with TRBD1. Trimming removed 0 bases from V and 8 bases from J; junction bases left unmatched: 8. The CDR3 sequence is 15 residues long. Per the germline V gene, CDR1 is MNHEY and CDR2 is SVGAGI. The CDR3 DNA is TGTGCCAGCAGTTACTCAGCCAGGGGGCTTGGAGGCTACACCTTC. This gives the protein CASSYSARGLGGYTF.

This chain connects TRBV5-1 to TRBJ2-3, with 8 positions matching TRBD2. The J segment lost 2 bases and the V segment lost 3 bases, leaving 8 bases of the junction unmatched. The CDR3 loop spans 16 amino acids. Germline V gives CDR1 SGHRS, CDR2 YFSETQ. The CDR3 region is CASSSFSGGYTDTQYF. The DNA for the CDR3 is TGCGCCAGCAGCTCCTTTTCGGGAGGGTACACAGATACGCAGTATTTT.

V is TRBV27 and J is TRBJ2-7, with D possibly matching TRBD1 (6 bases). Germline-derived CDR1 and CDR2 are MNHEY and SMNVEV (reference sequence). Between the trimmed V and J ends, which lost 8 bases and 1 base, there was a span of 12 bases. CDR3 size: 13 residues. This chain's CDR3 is CASGTRGSYEQYF. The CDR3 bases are TGTGCCAGCGGAACCAGGGGATCCTACGAGCAGTACTTC.